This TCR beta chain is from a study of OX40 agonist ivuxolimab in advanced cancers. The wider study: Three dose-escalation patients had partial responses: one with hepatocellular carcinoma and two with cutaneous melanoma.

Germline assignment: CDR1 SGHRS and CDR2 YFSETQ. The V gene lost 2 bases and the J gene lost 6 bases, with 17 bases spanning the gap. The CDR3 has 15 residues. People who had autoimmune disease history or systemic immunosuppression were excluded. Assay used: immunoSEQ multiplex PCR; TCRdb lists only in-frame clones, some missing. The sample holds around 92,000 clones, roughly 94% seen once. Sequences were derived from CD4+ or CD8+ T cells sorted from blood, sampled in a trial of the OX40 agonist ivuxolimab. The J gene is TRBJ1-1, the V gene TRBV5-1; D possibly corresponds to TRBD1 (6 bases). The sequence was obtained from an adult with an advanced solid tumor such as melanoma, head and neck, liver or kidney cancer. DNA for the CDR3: TGCGCCAGCAGCTTACCAGGGGTAGGGAGTCCTGAAGCTTTCTTT. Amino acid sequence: CASSLPGVGSPEAFF. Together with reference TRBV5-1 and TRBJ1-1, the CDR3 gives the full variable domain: KAGVTQTPRYLIKTRGQQVTLSCSPISGHRSVSWYQQTPGQGLQFLFEYFSETQRNKGNFPGRFSGRQFSNSRSEMNVSTLELGDSALYLCASSLPGVGSPEAFFGQGTRLTVV.